These 6 T cell receptor beta chains were all obtained from the same sample, sequenced in a study of OX40 agonist ivuxolimab in advanced cancers. TCRdb's copy holds only in-frame clones and misses some; the assay was immunoSEQ multiplex PCR. The profile shows about 22,000 clones, roughly 90% of them singletons. The sequences come from CD4+ or CD8+ T cells sorted from blood, collected in a trial of the OX40 agonist ivuxolimab. The receptors shown here come from an adult with an advanced solid tumor such as melanoma, head and neck, liver or kidney cancer.

This clone was counted only a few times. The V call is TRBV9, the J call TRBJ2-1; D not resolved. The V gene's germline CDR1 is SGDLS and CDR2 YYNGEE. This CDR3 has 15 amino acids. V was shortened by 0 bases and J by 5 bases, with 12 bases between the two germline ends. The CDR3 DNA reads as TGTGCCAGCAGCGTAGCGGTTGGTAGAGACAATGAGCAGTTCTTC. Translation gives CASSVAVGRDNEQFF.

The V and J genes are TRBV27 and TRBJ1-5; TRBD1 matches 7 bases. Germline trimming cut 0 bases from V and 1 base from J; bases unmatched to any gene: 0. The CDR3 consists of 15 residues. Germline V gene data show CDR1 as MNHEY and CDR2 as SMNVEV (reference sequence). The chain's CDR3 is CASSLSGQSNQPQHF. The CDR3 DNA sequence: TGTGCCAGCAGTTTATCGGGACAGAGCAATCAGCCCCAGCATTTT.

V usage is TRBV4-1 and J usage is TRBJ2-7; TRBD1 matches at 7 bases. The CDR3 sequence is 14 residues long. Losses at the gene ends were 4 bases for V and 1 base for J; bases not matched to a gene: 4. Looked up from germline, CDR1 is MGHRA and CDR2 is YSYEKL. The CDR3 spells CASSPRTGSYEQYF. The CDR3 DNA is TGCGCCAGCAGCCCACGGACAGGATCCTACGAGCAGTACTTC.

The genes are TRBV21-1 and TRBJ1-2. TRBV21-1 is a pseudogene. The CDR3 covers 17 residues. The CDR3, as DNA: TGTGCCAGACCAATGAAGGCGGCCGGAGCCTCGTACTATGGCTACACCTTC. Its protein product is CARPMKAAGASYYGYTF.

The chain links TRBV6-4 to TRBJ1-2, with no clear D. Trimming pared 0 bases from V and 8 bases from J, leaving 13 bases between. This CDR3 is built from 14 residues. CDR1 is MRHNA, CDR2 SNTAGT, per germline. This chain's CDR3 is CASSDSPGSWGYTF. Written as DNA, the CDR3 is TGTGCCAGCAGTGACTCACCAGGTTCGTGGGGCTACACCTTC.

The gene calls are TRBV6-5 and TRBJ2-3; D perhaps matches TRBD2 (6 bases). V was shortened by 0 bases and J by 4 bases, with 14 bases between the two germline ends. Per the germline V gene, CDR1 is MNHEY and CDR2 is SVGAGI. This CDR3 comprises 16 residues. The CDR3 coding sequence is TGTGCCAGCAGTTACTCGGCCTGGGAGGCATCAGATACGCAGTATTTT. As protein: CASSYSAWEASDTQYF.